The 27 T cell receptor beta chains below all came from one sample that was sequenced in a study of blood T cell repertoires in COVID-19. TCRdb's table, derived via immunoSEQ multiplex PCR, lists solely in-frame clones and lacks some. The data contain about 150,000 clones, roughly 88% of them singletons. Specimen: peripheral blood. The receptors were sampled from a woman aged 50 to 60 with acute or convalescent COVID-19.

V is TRBV24-1 and J is TRBJ1-2; the match to TRBD1 covers 8 bases. Per the germline V gene, CDR1 is KGHDR and CDR2 is SFDVKD. The trim removed 5 bases at V and 4 bases at J, leaving 5 bases unmatched. The CDR3 runs 14 residues. CDR3 amino acids: CATSVGQGGYGYTF. The CDR3 DNA reads TGTGCCACCAGTGTAGGACAGGGCGGCTATGGCTACACCTTC.

V usage is TRBV12-3 or TRBV12-4 and J usage is TRBJ2-7; the D is unclear. Trimming cost V 6 bases and J 7 bases, with 10 bases left between them. The CDR3 consists of 11 residues. CDR3 in amino acids: CASSSYREQYF. CDR3 coding DNA: TGTGCCAGCAGCTCTTATCGGGAGCAGTACTTC.

The chain has TRBV7-2 and TRBJ1-1; D not resolved. Germline V CDR1 and CDR2: SGHTA, FQGNSA. V lost 2 bases and J lost 5, with 9 bases in between. This CDR3 spans 13 amino acids. The CDR3 loop is CASSLSRETEAFF. The CDR3 DNA sequence: TGTGCCAGCAGCTTAAGTCGCGAAACTGAAGCTTTCTTT.

The V gene is TRBV6-2 or TRBV6-3, the J gene TRBJ2-7, with D tentatively TRBD2 (5 bases). The CDR3 is 13 amino acids. Trimming cost V 6 bases and J 6 bases, with 15 bases left between them. Germline lookup yields CDR1 MNHEY and CDR2 SVGEGT. As DNA, the CDR3 is TGTGCCAGCAGCCCCTACAGAGGAGGCGAGCAGTACTTC. It yields the protein CASSPYRGGEQYF.

J is TRBJ1-5 and V is TRBV6-2 or TRBV6-3; 7 bases line up with TRBD1. Germline V gene lookup returns CDR1 MNHEY and CDR2 SVGEGT. CDR3 length equals 15 residues. The V segment lost 2 bases and the J segment 11 bases; nucleotides outside the gene matches: 12. CDR3 DNA sequence: TGTGCCAGCAGTTACCTCGACAGGGTCGGATTGGCCCAGCATTTT. Its protein product is CASSYLDRVGLAQHF.

This chain connects TRBV9 to TRBJ2-1, with 16 bases identical to TRBD2. Trimming at V came to 4 bases and at J to 0 bases, leaving 7 bases not matched to a gene. Germline values: CDR1 SGDLS, CDR2 YYNGEE. The CDR3 totals 19 residues. The CDR3 protein is CASSPRGTSGGASYNEQFF. CDR3 sequence (DNA): TGTGCCAGCAGCCCCCGGGGGACTAGCGGGGGGGCCTCCTACAATGAGCAGTTCTTC.

This rearrangement joins TRBV19 to TRBJ1-3, with D maybe TRBD1 (6 bases). CDR3 length: 12 amino acids. Trimming removed 7 bases from V and 2 bases from J, with 6 bases in between. Germline V gene sequence: CDR1 LNHDA, CDR2 SQIVND (reference sequence). DNA of the CDR3: TGTGCCAGTACAGGGGCTGGAAACACCATATATTTT. Translation gives CASTGAGNTIYF.

This chain connects TRBV19 to TRBJ2-7, with 9 positions matching TRBD2. The CDR3 is made up of 14 amino acids. Germline CDR1 is LNHDA and CDR2 is SQIVND (reference sequence). V was pared by 4 bases and J by 6 bases, with 7 bases of the junction left unmatched. The CDR3, as DNA: TGTGCCAGTAGTAGCCTAGCGGGATACGGCGAGCAGTACTTC. Translated, it gives CASSSLAGYGEQYF.

The chain combines TRBV6-5 with TRBJ2-1; 11 bases line up with TRBD2. J gave up 5 bases and V 5 bases, and 5 bases lay outside the gene matches. This CDR3 region has 15 residues. Germline CDR1 is MNHEY and CDR2 is SVGAGI. The CDR3 DNA reads TGTGCCAGCAGTCTACTAGCGGGGGCCGACAATGAGCAGTTCTTC. This gives the protein CASSLLAGADNEQFF.

The J gene is TRBJ2-7, the V gene TRBV7-9; D might be TRBD1 (6 bases). Trimming shortened V by 0 bases and J by 5 bases, and 11 bases separated the two germline ends. Germline V gives CDR1 SEHNR, CDR2 FQNEAQ (reference sequence). The CDR3 extends over 14 amino acids. CDR3 bases: TGTGCCAGCAGCTTAGCAAACAGGGCCAACGAGCAGTACTTC. Its translation: CASSLANRANEQYF.

The chain has TRBV2 and TRBJ2-1, with D tentatively TRBD2 (6 bases). V was cut by 9 bases and J by 13 bases, with 19 bases left in between. The CDR3 totals 12 residues. In germline, CDR1 is SNHLY, CDR2 FYNNEI. This CDR3 is CASDRRSGEQFF. The CDR3 bases are TGTGCCAGTGATCGGAGGTCGGGGGAACAGTTCTTC.

CDR3 sequence (DNA): TGTGCCAGCAGCTTAAGACAGGGGCACACCGGGGAGCTGTTTTTT. Residues: CASSLRQGHTGELFF. The rearrangement joins TRBV7-3 to TRBJ2-2; 8 bases match TRBD1. There are 15 residues in the CDR3. Germline-derived CDR1 and CDR2 are SGHTA and FQGTGA. V lost 1 base, J lost 3 bases, and 1 base stayed unmatched.

The rearrangement uses TRBV4-1 and TRBJ2-3; 13 bases map to TRBD2. V was clipped by 1 base and J by 6 bases; unmatched bases: 10. Germline CDR1 MGHRA, CDR2 YSYEKL. The CDR3 spans 18 residues. The CDR3 DNA follows: TGCGCCAGCAGCCAAGCAGGAGGACTAGCGGGAGACGGGGATACGCAGTATTTT. Protein: CASSQAGGLAGDGDTQYF.

The V call is TRBV4-2, the J call TRBJ1-2; 8 bases are a match to TRBD1. Germline V gene lookup returns CDR1 LGHNA and CDR2 YNFKEQ. CDR3 length: 16 amino acids. V shed 4 bases, J shed 8 bases, and the junction held 15 bases outside the gene matches. The CDR3 spells CASSLIGQGQGQGYTF. DNA of the CDR3: TGTGCCAGCAGCCTGATTGGACAGGGCCAGGGCCAAGGCTACACCTTC.

The rearrangement joins TRBV18 to TRBJ2-7; TRBD2 agrees at 8 bases. Germline CDR1 KGHSH, CDR2 LQKENI. V shed 8 bases and J 2 bases; nucleotides not matched to a gene: 5. CDR3 length: 13 residues. The DNA of the CDR3 is TGTGCCAGCCACGCGGGGGGTACCTACGAGCAGTACTTC. Translated, it gives CASHAGGTYEQYF.

The chain carries TRBV15 and TRBJ2-5; TRBD1 is a possible D gene (5 bases). The CDR3 length is 16 residues. Trimming took off 1 base at V and 1 base at J, with 13 bases between the two ends. From germline, CDR1 is LNHNV and CDR2 YYDKDF (reference sequence). The CDR3 loop reads CATSRAFGAIQETQYF. CDR3 DNA sequence: TGTGCCACCAGCAGAGCTTTTGGGGCAATCCAAGAGACCCAGTACTTC.

J is TRBJ2-7 and V is TRBV27; 7 nucleotides line up with TRBD2. Germline CDR1 MNHEY, CDR2 SMNVEV (reference sequence). The CDR3 loop spans 13 amino acids. V trimming: 6 bases; J trimming: 6 bases; junction bases outside the gene matches: 8. Written as DNA, the CDR3 is TGTGCCAGCAGGGCCTGGGGGGGTAGCGAGCAGTACTTC. Residues: CASRAWGGSEQYF.

V and J are TRBV15 and TRBJ2-7; no reliable D call. Per the germline V gene, CDR1 is LNHNV and CDR2 is YYDKDF (reference sequence). This CDR3 has 18 amino acids. Trimming pared 0 bases from V and 2 bases from J, leaving 20 bases between. CDR3 loop: CATSRDQSPPGVPYEQYF. CDR3 DNA sequence: TGTGCCACCAGCAGAGATCAAAGCCCGCCAGGCGTCCCCTACGAGCAGTACTTC.

The chain is built from TRBV6-5 and TRBJ2-7; D may be TRBD1 (7 bases). V shed 4 bases and J shed 3 bases, with 13 bases lying between them. CDR3 length equals 14 residues. CDR1 MNHEY and CDR2 SVGAGI come from the germline V gene. CDR3: CASSWQGGLYEQYF. CDR3 in DNA: TGTGCCAGCAGTTGGCAGGGGGGCCTCTACGAGCAGTACTTC.

The chain is built from TRBV3-1 (or the pseudogene TRBV3-2) and TRBJ1-6; the D is unclear. Between the trimmed V and J ends, which lost 4 bases and 6 bases, there was a span of 13 bases. There are 15 residues in the CDR3. The germline V gene has CDR1 LGHDT and CDR2 YNNKEL (reference sequence). The CDR3: CASSLGTMGNSPLHF. The CDR3 bases are TGTGCCAGCAGCCTAGGAACTATGGGTAATTCACCCCTCCACTTT.

This chain connects TRBV4-3 to TRBJ1-2, with 10 nucleotides matching TRBD1. The germline V gene encodes CDR1 LGHNA and CDR2 YSLEER. The trim removed 3 bases at V and 10 bases at J, leaving 5 bases unmatched. The CDR3 is 13 amino acids. Here the CDR3 DNA reads TGCGCCAGCAGCCAGGGACAGGGGCATGACTACACCTTC. Its protein product is CASSQGQGHDYTF.

This chain uses TRBV5-5 with TRBJ2-7, with 7 bases matching TRBD2. This CDR3 contains 15 residues. Losses at the gene ends were 0 bases for V and 4 bases for J; bases not matched to a gene: 7. The V gene's germline CDR1 is SGHKS and CDR2 YYEKEE (reference sequence). In DNA, the CDR3 is TGTGCCAGCAGCTTGGCCGTCGTTAGCGGGTACGAGCAGTACTTC. Amino acids: CASSLAVVSGYEQYF.

The gene calls are TRBV5-8 and TRBJ2-5; TRBD2 agrees at 9 bases. Germline V gene lookup returns CDR1 SGHTS and CDR2 YDEGEE. V was pared by 4 bases and J by 5 bases, with 9 bases of the junction left unmatched. The CDR3 runs to 15 residues. The CDR3 is CASSGGLASGETQYF. CDR3 sequence (DNA): TGTGCCAGCAGCGGAGGACTAGCGAGCGGGGAGACCCAGTACTTC.

For the CDR3, the DNA is TGTGCCAGCAGTTACAAGGCCGCAGGGCCCGTGGGGCCCCAGCATTTT. Translated, it gives CASSYKAAGPVGPQHF. V usage is TRBV6-2 or TRBV6-3 and J usage is TRBJ1-5, with D possibly TRBD1 on 5 matching bases. Trimming pared 2 bases from V and 9 bases from J, leaving 20 bases between. Germline CDR1 MNHEY, CDR2 SVGEGT. The CDR3 spans 16 residues.

The genes are TRBV5-6 and TRBJ1-5, with D unresolved. Germline-derived CDR1 and CDR2 are SGHDT and YYEEEE. CDR3 length equals 14 residues. V was trimmed by 0 bases and J by 0 bases, leaving 4 bases between them. CDR3 in amino acids: CASSLDGSNQPQHF. The DNA for the CDR3 is TGTGCCAGCAGCTTGGACGGTAGCAATCAGCCCCAGCATTTT.

The genes are TRBV28 and TRBJ2-1; 9 bases are shared with TRBD1. CDR3 length: 17 residues. CDR1 and CDR2 (germline): MDHEN, SYDVKM. V was pared by 3 bases and J by 1 base, with 7 bases of the junction left unmatched. The chain's CDR3 is CASSLALGQGSYNEQFF. The CDR3 coding sequence is TGTGCCAGCAGTTTGGCCCTCGGACAGGGGTCCTACAATGAGCAGTTCTTC.

In its sample, this clone was seen a few times. The chain links TRBV7-9 to TRBJ1-2, with unresolved D. Between the trimmed V and J ends, which lost 3 bases and 0 bases, there was a span of 11 bases. The CDR3 length is 15 residues. The germline V gene encodes CDR1 SEHNR and CDR2 FQNEAQ (reference sequence). CDR3 loop: CASSFGPGTNYGYTF. The CDR3 DNA reads TGTGCCAGCAGCTTCGGCCCAGGTACTAACTATGGCTACACCTTC.